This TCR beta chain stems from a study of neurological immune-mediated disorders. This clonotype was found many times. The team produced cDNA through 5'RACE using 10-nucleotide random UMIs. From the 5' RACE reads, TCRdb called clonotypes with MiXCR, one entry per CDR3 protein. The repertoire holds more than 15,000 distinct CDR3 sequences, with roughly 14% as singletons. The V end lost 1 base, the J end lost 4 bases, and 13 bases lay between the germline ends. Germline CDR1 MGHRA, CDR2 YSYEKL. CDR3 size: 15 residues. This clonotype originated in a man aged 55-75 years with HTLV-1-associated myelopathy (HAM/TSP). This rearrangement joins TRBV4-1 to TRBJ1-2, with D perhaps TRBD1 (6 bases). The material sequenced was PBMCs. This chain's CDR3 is CASSQAPGAGYGYTF. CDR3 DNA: TGCGCCAGCAGCCAAGCCCCGGGGGCTGGCTATGGCTACACCTTC.